These 13 T cell receptor beta chains originate from one sample sequenced in a study of cytomegalovirus exposure and HLA in healthy donors. A multiplex PCR was run with 60 Vbeta primers and 13 Jbeta primers. The repertoire was sequenced with immunoSEQ multiplex PCR; TCRdb's copy has only in-frame clones and lacks some. The top ten clones hold 5.4% of a sample with 110,000 or so clones, roughly 63% of them seen once. Sample: PBMCs. These receptors all come from a woman in her 70s in good health and CMV-seropositive.

V and J are TRBV7-2 and TRBJ2-3, with a weak D call TRBD2 (5 bases). CDR3 size: 16 residues. The V gene lost 2 bases and the J gene lost 2 bases, with 14 bases spanning the gap. Per germline, CDR1 SGHTA and CDR2 FQGNSA. Written as DNA, the CDR3 is TGTGCCAGCAGCTTAAGGCTAGCAGCCTTCACAGATACGCAGTATTTT. Translating it yields CASSLRLAAFTDTQYF. Looking up the rest from reference TRBV7-2 and TRBJ2-3 gives the full variable domain: GAGVSQSPSNKVTEKGKDVELRCDPISGHTALYWYRQSLGQGLEFLIYFQGNSAPDKSGLPSDRFSAERTGGSVSTLTIQRTQQEDSAVYLCASSLRLAAFTDTQYFGPGTRLTVL.

The V gene is TRBV7-2, the J gene TRBJ1-2; perhaps TRBD1 as D (6 bases). CDR1 is SGHTA, CDR2 FQGNSA, per germline. This CDR3 comprises 17 residues. The V end was cut by 1 base, the J end by 2 bases, with 17 bases between. The CDR3 protein is CASSLVSGGGLNYGYTF. In DNA form, the CDR3 reads TGTGCCAGCAGCTTAGTAAGCGGCGGGGGGCTGAACTATGGCTACACCTTC.

V gene TRBV5-1 combines with J gene TRBJ1-1; TRBD1 agrees at 7 bases. Germline V lookup: CDR1 SGHRS, CDR2 YFSETQ. Trimming took 1 base from V and 6 from J; bases not matched to a gene: 3. The CDR3 runs 13 residues. The CDR3: CASSLQGEAEAFF. The CDR3 coding sequence is TGCGCCAGCAGCTTGCAGGGGGAAGCTGAAGCTTTCTTT. Supplemented by reference TRBV5-1 and TRBJ1-1, the full variable domain reads KAGVTQTPRYLIKTRGQQVTLSCSPISGHRSVSWYQQTPGQGLQFLFEYFSETQRNKGNFPGRFSGRQFSNSRSEMNVSTLELGDSALYLCASSLQGEAEAFFGQGTRLTVV.

The J gene is TRBJ1-2, the V gene TRBV19; TRBD1 is a possible D gene (6 bases). CDR1 is LNHDA and CDR2 is SQIVND in the germline V gene (reference sequence). The CDR3 is 16 amino acids. The V end was cut by 3 bases, the J end by 5 bases, with 19 bases between. The CDR3 nucleotides are TGTGCCAGTAGTATTTCAATAGGACAGCCCCTTTATGGCTACACCTTC. This codes for CASSISIGQPLYGYTF.

This clone was seen just once. V is TRBV6-5 and J is TRBJ1-5, with TRBD1 matching 8 bases. The ends lost 3 bases at V and 4 bases at J; junction bases unmatched: 8. The CDR3 runs 16 residues. Per the germline V gene, CDR1 is MNHEY and CDR2 is SVGAGI. CDR3 in DNA: TGTGCCAGCAGTTATGGACAGGGTTGGGGTAATCAGCCCCAGCATTTT. This translates into CASSYGQGWGNQPQHF.

The J gene is TRBJ1-1, the V gene TRBV10-2; 9 bases align to TRBD1. V lost 5 bases, J lost 11 bases, and 12 bases stayed unmatched. Germline V lookup: CDR1 WSHSY, CDR2 SAAADI. The CDR3 has 14 amino acids. CDR3 in DNA: TGCGCCAGCAGTACCCCGGGACAGGGAATTGAGGCTTTCTTT. Translation gives CASSTPGQGIEAFF.

The V gene is TRBV5-1, the J gene TRBJ1-1, with a weak D call TRBD1 (5 bases). Germline CDR1 SGHRS, CDR2 YFSETQ. Trimming left V 0 bases short and J 4 bases short, with 10 bases between. This CDR3 spans 14 amino acids. CDR3 bases: TGCGCCAGCAGCTTGGAAGGGGATGGCACTGAAGCTTTCTTT. Translation: CASSLEGDGTEAFF.

V and J are TRBV6-4 and TRBJ1-2; TRBD1 is a possible D gene (5 bases). Germline V gene sequence: CDR1 MRHNA, CDR2 SNTAGT. V was trimmed by 3 bases and J by 4 bases, leaving 12 bases between them. The CDR3 loop spans 14 amino acids. Here the CDR3 reads CASSEDQGIYGYTF. CDR3 DNA: TGTGCCAGCAGTGAGGACCAGGGAATCTATGGCTACACCTTC.

The V gene is TRBV30, the J gene TRBJ1-3; no definite D call. The CDR3 length is 13 residues. Germline assignment: CDR1 GTSNPN and CDR2 SVGIG (reference sequence). V was pared by 2 bases and J by 2 bases, with 7 bases between. CDR3 DNA: TGTGCCTGGAGTCGGCTAGCTGGAAACACCATATATTTT. Its protein is CAWSRLAGNTIYF. Supplemented by reference TRBV30 and TRBJ1-3, the full variable domain reads SQTIHQWPATLVQPVGSPLSLECTVEGTSNPNLYWYRQAAGRGLQLLFYSVGIGQISSEVPQNLSASRPQDRQFILSSKKLLLSDSGFYLCAWSRLAGNTIYFGEGSWLTVV.

CDR3 protein: CASSPPGGAGYTEAFF. The DNA of the CDR3 is TGTGCCAGCTCACCACCGGGGGGGGCAGGTTACACTGAAGCTTTCTTT. The rearrangement joins TRBV18 to TRBJ1-1; the D gene is possibly TRBD1 (6 bases). V dropped 0 bases and J dropped 3 bases, with 14 bases sitting between them. The germline V gene has CDR1 KGHSH and CDR2 LQKENI. The CDR3 spans 16 residues.

This sequence joins TRBV7-2 and TRBJ1-2; perhaps TRBD1 as D (5 bases). V shed 5 bases and J shed 7 bases, with 14 bases lying between them. Germline-derived CDR1 and CDR2 are SGHTA and FQGNSA. This CDR3 region has 13 residues. This CDR3 is CASSPQDRAGYTF. CDR3 DNA: TGTGCCAGCAGCCCACAGGATCGGGCTGGCTACACCTTC.

This clone was found a few times. The chain joins TRBV4-1 to TRBJ1-2, with D maybe TRBD1 (6 bases). The CDR3 spans 15 residues. V lost 0 bases and J lost 3, with 11 bases in between. In germline, CDR1 is MGHRA, CDR2 YSYEKL. CDR3 bases: TGCGCCAGCAGCCAAGATAGGGACATAGACTATGGCTACACCTTC. Protein sequence: CASSQDRDIDYGYTF.

The chain recombines TRBV4-1 with TRBJ1-5; D not resolved. The CDR3 has 14 residues. Trimming removed 2 bases from V and 6 bases from J, with 11 bases in between. The germline V gene has CDR1 MGHRA and CDR2 YSYEKL. CDR3 bases: TGCGCCAGCAGCCAACCCCTATCCGGTCAGCCCCAGCATTTT. It specifies CASSQPLSGQPQHF.